Given below is one T cell receptor beta chain in context. The data are from a study of Ad26.COV2.S vaccination and SARS-CoV-2 variants. The table came from immunoSEQ multiplex PCR; TCRdb's copy has only in-frame clones and leaves some out. There are about 350,000 clones in the sample; about 86% occur only once, and about 10% lies in the top ten. The CDR3 covers 11 residues. Per the germline V gene, CDR1 is MNHNY and CDR2 is SVGAGI (reference sequence). The V and J ends lost 6 bases and 3 bases respectively, with 5 bases between them. The treatment here: around 19 received Ad26.COV2.S at low or high dose, single or two shots; 5 received placebo; per-sample allocation not given. Sampling happened 63 days after the first vaccine or placebo injection.

Sample: peripheral blood, taken in a trial of Ad26.COV2.S vaccine versus placebo. The receptor comes from a person aged 18 to 59 who received the Ad26.COV2.S COVID-19 vaccine or a placebo. The chain recombines TRBV6-6 with TRBJ1-1; D possibly corresponds to TRBD1 (5 bases). The CDR3 loop reads CASRGDTEAFF. CDR3 nucleotide sequence: TGTGCCAGCAGAGGGGACACTGAAGCTTTCTTT.